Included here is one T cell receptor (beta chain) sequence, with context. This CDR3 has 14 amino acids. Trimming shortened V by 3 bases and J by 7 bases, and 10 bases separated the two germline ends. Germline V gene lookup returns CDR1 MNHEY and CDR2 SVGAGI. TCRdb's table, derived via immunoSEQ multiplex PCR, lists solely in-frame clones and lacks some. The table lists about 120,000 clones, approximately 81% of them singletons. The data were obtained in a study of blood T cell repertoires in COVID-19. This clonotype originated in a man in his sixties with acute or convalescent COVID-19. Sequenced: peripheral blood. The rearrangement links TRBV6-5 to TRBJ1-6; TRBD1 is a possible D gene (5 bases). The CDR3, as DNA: TGTGCCAGCAGTTATTTGGGGCCAAATTCACCCCTCCACTTT. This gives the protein CASSYLGPNSPLHF.